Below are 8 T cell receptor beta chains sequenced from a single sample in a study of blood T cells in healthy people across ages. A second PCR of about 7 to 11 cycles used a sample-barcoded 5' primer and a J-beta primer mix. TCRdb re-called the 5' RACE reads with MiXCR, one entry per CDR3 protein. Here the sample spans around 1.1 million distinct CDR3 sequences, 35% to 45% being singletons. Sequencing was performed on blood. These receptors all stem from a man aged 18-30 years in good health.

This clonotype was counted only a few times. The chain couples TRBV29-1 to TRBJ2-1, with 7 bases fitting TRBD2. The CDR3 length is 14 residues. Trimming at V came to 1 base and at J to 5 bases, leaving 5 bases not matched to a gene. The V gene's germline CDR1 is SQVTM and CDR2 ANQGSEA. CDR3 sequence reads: CSVEGAGTNNEQFF. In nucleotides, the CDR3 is TGCAGCGTTGAAGGGGCCGGGACTAACAATGAGCAGTTCTTC.

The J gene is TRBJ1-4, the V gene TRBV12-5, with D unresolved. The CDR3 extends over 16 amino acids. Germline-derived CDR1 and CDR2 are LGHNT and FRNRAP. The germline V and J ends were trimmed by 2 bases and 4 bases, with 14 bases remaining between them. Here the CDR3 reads CASGLIVRAGNEKLFF. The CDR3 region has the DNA TGTGCTAGTGGTTTGATTGTGAGGGCAGGTAATGAAAAACTGTTTTTT.

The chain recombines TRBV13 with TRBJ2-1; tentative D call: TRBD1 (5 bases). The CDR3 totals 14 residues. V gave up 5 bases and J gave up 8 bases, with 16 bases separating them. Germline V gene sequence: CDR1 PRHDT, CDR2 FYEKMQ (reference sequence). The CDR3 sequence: CASSSMGQGYEQFF. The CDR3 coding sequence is TGTGCCAGCAGCAGTATGGGGCAGGGCTATGAGCAGTTCTTC.

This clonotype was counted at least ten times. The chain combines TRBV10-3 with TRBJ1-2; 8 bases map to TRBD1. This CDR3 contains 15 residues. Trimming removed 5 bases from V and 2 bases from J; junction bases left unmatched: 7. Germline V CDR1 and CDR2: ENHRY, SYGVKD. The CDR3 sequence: CAISRSGQGNYGYTF. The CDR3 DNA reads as TGTGCCATCAGTCGTTCCGGACAGGGAAACTATGGCTACACCTTC.

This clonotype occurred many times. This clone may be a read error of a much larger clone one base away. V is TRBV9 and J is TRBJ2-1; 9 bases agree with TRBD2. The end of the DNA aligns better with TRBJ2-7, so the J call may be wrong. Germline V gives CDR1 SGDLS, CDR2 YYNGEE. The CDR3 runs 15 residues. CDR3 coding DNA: TGTGCCAGCAGCGTTAGCGGGGGCCCCTACAATGAGCAGTACTTC. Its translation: CASSVSGGPYNEQYF.

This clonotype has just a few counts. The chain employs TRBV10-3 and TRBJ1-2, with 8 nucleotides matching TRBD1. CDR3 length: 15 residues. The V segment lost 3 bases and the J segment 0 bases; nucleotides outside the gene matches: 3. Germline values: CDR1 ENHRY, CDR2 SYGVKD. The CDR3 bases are TGTGCCATCAGTGAATTACAGGGGGCTAACTATGGCTACACCTTC. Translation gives CAISELQGANYGYTF.

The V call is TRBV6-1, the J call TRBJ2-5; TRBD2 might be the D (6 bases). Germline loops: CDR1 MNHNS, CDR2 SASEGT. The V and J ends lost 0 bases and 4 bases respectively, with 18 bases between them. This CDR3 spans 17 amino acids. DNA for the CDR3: TGTGCCAGCAGTGAAGCAGCAAAGGGACGACTAGGAGAGACCCAGTACTTC. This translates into CASSEAAKGRLGETQYF.

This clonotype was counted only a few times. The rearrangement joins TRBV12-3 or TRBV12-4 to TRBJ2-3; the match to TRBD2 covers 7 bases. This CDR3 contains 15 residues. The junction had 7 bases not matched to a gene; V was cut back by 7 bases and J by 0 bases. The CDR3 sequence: CASTFRGGSTDTQYF. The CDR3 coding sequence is TGTGCCAGCACCTTTCGGGGAGGGAGCACAGATACGCAGTATTTT.